These 8 T cell receptor beta chains were all obtained from the same sample, sequenced in a study of blood T cell repertoires in COVID-19. Profiling relied on immunoSEQ multiplex PCR, and the TCRdb table lists in-frame clones only, not all of them. Among about 340,000 clones, around nine tenths were seen once, and the ten largest hold around 6.6%. The material sequenced was peripheral blood. The receptors come from a woman between 65 and 79 years old with COVID-19, enrolled during active disease.

The chain is built from TRBV7-2 and TRBJ1-1; D not certain. The V gene lost 2 bases and the J gene lost 0 bases, with 7 bases spanning the gap. The CDR3 spans 14 residues. Germline CDR1 is SGHTA and CDR2 is FQGNSA. CDR3 DNA sequence: TGTGCCAGCAGCTTATATAGAATGAACACTGAAGCTTTCTTT. It translates to CASSLYRMNTEAFF. The entire variable domain, with the rest obtained from reference TRBV7-2 and TRBJ1-1, is as follows: GAGVSQSPSNKVTEKGKDVELRCDPISGHTALYWYRQSLGQGLEFLIYFQGNSAPDKSGLPSDRFSAERTGGSVSTLTIQRTQQEDSAVYLCASSLYRMNTEAFFGQGTRLTVV.

A single count supports this clone. CDR3 protein: CASSLRRPSDAGGPGELFF. As DNA, the CDR3 is TGTGCCAGCAGCTTACGCCGACCCTCGGACGCGGGGGGGCCCGGGGAGCTGTTTTTT. V and J are TRBV7-2 and TRBJ2-2; 9 positions agree with TRBD2. Germline assignment: CDR1 SGHTA and CDR2 FQGNSA. The junction had 16 bases not matched to a gene; V was cut back by 2 bases and J by 6 bases. The CDR3 spans 19 residues.

The chain employs TRBV27 and TRBJ1-4, with 7 bases fitting TRBD1. The CDR3 length is 14 residues. The V gene's germline CDR1 is MNHEY and CDR2 SMNVEV (reference sequence). After removal of 4 bases from V and 8 bases from J, the junction contained 7 bases not matched to a gene. The CDR3 is CASSSRQGLEKLFF. CDR3 DNA sequence: TGTGCCAGCAGTTCACGACAGGGTTTGGAAAAACTGTTTTTT.

This clone came up a few times. The chain couples TRBV9 to TRBJ1-2; 7 bases line up with TRBD1. Germline CDR1 is SGDLS and CDR2 is YYNGEE. The CDR3 consists of 17 residues. The V and J ends lost 0 bases and 7 bases, in that order; junction bases with no gene match: 15. The CDR3 is CASSVGQGGLTISGYTF. The CDR3, as DNA: TGTGCCAGCAGCGTAGGACAGGGAGGTTTAACTATAAGTGGCTACACCTTC.

The chain couples TRBV10-2 to TRBJ1-2; 8 bases align to TRBD1. Germline V gene sequence: CDR1 WSHSY, CDR2 SAAADI. V lost 7 bases and J lost 5; bases outside the gene matches: 9. CDR3 length: 14 amino acids. CDR3 sequence: CASTEGQGGYGYTF. The CDR3 DNA follows: TGCGCCAGCACGGAAGGACAGGGAGGTTATGGCTACACCTTC.

The genes are TRBV6-2 or TRBV6-3 and TRBJ1-2; D unclear. The germline V and J ends were trimmed by 0 bases and 11 bases, with 13 bases remaining between them. Germline CDR1 MNHEY, CDR2 SVGEGT. The CDR3 has 13 residues. In DNA, the CDR3 is TGTGCCAGCAGTTACTCTGAGGTATCCTCTTACACCTTC. Protein product: CASSYSEVSSYTF.

V is TRBV27 and J is TRBJ1-1, with D possibly TRBD1 on 5 matching bases. The CDR3 is 14 amino acids. Germline CDR1 reads MNHEY; CDR2 reads SMNVEV (reference sequence). V lost 4 bases and J 0 bases, leaving 9 bases between the germline ends. In DNA form, the CDR3 reads TGTGCCAGCAGTTCCCCGACAGTGAACACTGAAGCTTTCTTT. This sequence encodes CASSSPTVNTEAFF.

V is TRBV11-2 and J is TRBJ1-1, with D tentatively TRBD1 (6 bases). Germline-derived CDR1 and CDR2 are SGHAT and FQNNGV. The V gene lost 2 bases and the J gene lost 3 bases, with 13 bases spanning the gap. The CDR3 is 15 amino acids. The CDR3 here is CASSLTGTLDTEAFF. The CDR3 nucleotides read TGTGCCAGCAGCTTAACAGGGACGTTGGACACTGAAGCTTTCTTT.